This TCR beta chain originates from a study of cytomegalovirus exposure and HLA in healthy donors (dated 2017 in TCRdb). About the study as a whole: An earlier analysis of under 600 of the donors reported 250 to 300 Gb of sequence data and 117 million unique TCR beta sequences from about 200 million T cells. An early release that covered some 630 HLA-typed donors contained approximately 290 gigabases of sequencing data and roughly 84 million unique TCR sequences. Of the 300 to 450 genotyped donors, around 81% fell in the genetic ancestry cluster associated with self-reported Caucasian donors. The study aimed to test whether signatures of past pathogen exposure could be identified by cataloging public T cell receptors. The study used immunosequencing to profile the T cell repertoires of 666 subjects and linked those repertoires to cytomegalovirus serostatus. In addition to the first cohort of 666 subjects, a separate validation cohort of around 110 different subjects was used. To predict cytomegalovirus infection status, the study brought together high-throughput TCR immunosequencing, statistical association of individual TCRs with disease status, and machine learning. A later analysis re-analyzed previously published TCR beta repertoires from 550 to 700 donors and added high-resolution HLA genotyping to study TCR occurrence patterns. The later analysis used no new phenotypic data to find candidate immune exposures, relying instead on TCR beta sequences and their occurrence across donors. In an earlier analysis of 587 of the donors, high-throughput TCR beta sequencing was used to judge whether each TCR beta V gene segment behaved as functional or pseudogenic. Alongside the repertoire data, information on donor age, sex, ethnicity and CMV serostatus was compiled. In a later genetic analysis, genome-wide SNP genotypes for about 60% of the 666 donors were used, and that subset was treated as a discovery cohort. Every discovery cohort repertoire had been produced on one sequencing platform. HLA typing covered class I and class II loci at four-digit resolution. The number of donors typed differed by locus, with roughly 629-640 for A, B, C, DRB1 and DQB1, roughly 520 for DQA1, under 610 for DPA1, and some 440 for DPB1. Because of strong linkage in the cohort, roughly five DR-DQ haplotypes were treated as single units for association and clustering. Among about 390 genotyped donors of the cohort, an average of about 240,000 unique TCR beta nucleotide sequences were sequenced per donor, about a sixth of them non-productive. Here is what the overall study found, with its caveats: A cluster of highly shared sequence variants was judged likely to represent a technical artifact of the sequencing pipeline. According to a later analysis, parvovirus B19, influenza, CMV and Epstein-Barr virus appeared linked to several top co-occurrence clusters. For the cohort, immune exposure information was limited to CMV serostatus. Sequencing depth was assumed to be roughly uniform across donors in the presence/absence analyses, though that assumption may not hold. Three of the identified cytomegalovirus-associated TCR beta chains were confirmed in vitro to be specific for cytomegalovirus antigens. Correlated functional status among segregating V segments might reflect linkage disequilibrium, but an unknown experimental factor could not be ruled out. A later genetic analysis associated a missense DCLRE1C variant with V-gene and J-gene trimming of TCR beta chains, and an independent cohort replicated the association. A later analysis associated about 17,000 TCR beta sequences with specific HLA alleles at a false discovery rate of 0.05. A total of 150 to 200 TCR beta chains were listed by the study as associated with cytomegalovirus. HLA typing was unavailable for some donors at each locus, so association tests used only the typed subset. Compared with the approximately 710-donor mean, donors in an Asian-associated ancestry cluster had fewer N-insertions in productive TCRs, according to a later genetic analysis. It was suggested by the authors that the approach could potentially be generalized to other disease states and immunological phenotypes. In both the original and validation cohorts, the classifier was reported to diagnose cytomegalovirus status with high specificity and sensitivity. This cohort had only TCR beta chains sequenced, and the lack of alpha or paired-chain data limited which features could be detected. Broadly in line with IMGT annotations, most TCR beta V segments showed up in productive rearrangements about 87% or about 30% of the time in an earlier analysis of approximately 640 of the donors. The earlier analysis of approximately 540 of the donors excluded about 16 rarely observed V segments, including chromosome 9 orphons, because counts were too low. Across donors, most TCR sequences were observed very rarely, whereas some public TCRs were present in many individuals. In a later analysis, HLA-associated TCR beta chains were found to be more clonally expanded and to have lower generation probabilities than equally common non-associated chains. Some IMGT-functional V segments, including TRBV6-2 and TRBV6-3, could not be told apart with the 87-base-pair reads, so those segments were excluded. Most CMV-associated TCR beta chains appeared to be HLA-restricted in a later analysis, and the HLA associations seemed to be driven largely by CMV exposure. In a later analysis, the rate of TCR association differed among HLA loci, with DRB1 alleles having the most associated TCRs and HLA-C alleles having the fewest. A further reported finding was that TCR beta sequences accurately predicted the HLA-A and HLA-B alleles for most subjects in the first cohort. When HLA alleles, especially DR and DQ, strongly co-occurred, TCR associations were difficult to assign to individual alleles.

V and J are trimmed by 1 base and 3 bases, and the gene matches miss 5 bases of the junction. The CDR3 covers 15 residues, taking in both the cysteine and the phenylalanine. The only DNA kept is the CDR3, 45 bases in frame from the first base. The germline V gene supplies CDR1 SGHRS and CDR2 YFSETQ. The library was generated by the immunoSEQ multiplex PCR assay. For the multiplex PCR, a mixture combining 60 forward primers for TCR Vbeta segments and 13 reverse primers for TCR Jbeta segments was used. Amplification of the CDR3 region of rearranged TCR beta genes was performed with a multiplex PCR assay on genomic DNA. The amplified TCR beta libraries were sequenced on the Illumina HiSeq System as 87-base-pair reads. Per the authors' processing: A later analysis tallied roughly 76 million unique TCR beta chains across the 666 repertoires, and some 10 million of those chains were shared by two or more donors. Raw reads were error-corrected and collapsed into unique sequences with a nearest-neighbor algorithm that merged closely related sequences to remove PCR and sequencing errors. CDR3 sequences were aligned to IMGT reference sequences to assign V, D and J gene segments. For a sequence to be retained, at least a six-nucleotide match to both a V gene segment and a J gene segment was required. Rearrangements were called productive when the CDR3 lacked stop codons and stayed in frame with V and J; all others were non-productive. CDR3 was defined according to IMGT convention as the region running from the second conserved V-encoded cysteine to the conserved J-encoded phenylalanine. The earlier analysis of 500 to 750 of the donors excluded any sequence lacking an unambiguous match to a single V gene segment. An earlier analysis of several hundred of the donors classified V segments as functional when productive rearrangements were above 56.7% and as segregating when the standard deviation between donors was above 5%. A statistical classification framework was built to diagnose cytomegalovirus status from the catalog of TCR beta chain sequences. In a later analysis, TCR nucleotide sequences were compared against IMGT/GENE-DB human TR gene sequences so that V and J genes could be assigned. A later analysis assigned CDR3 sequences and most-parsimonious VDJ recombination scenarios with the TCRdist pipeline. In a later analysis, each TCR beta chain was defined by its CDR3 amino acid sequence together with its V-gene family, and reads lacking a unique V-gene family were excluded. In a later analysis, around 600 highly shared, low-generation-probability nucleotide sequences were removed to address suspected cross-contamination and a sequencing artifact. In a later analysis, a clonal expansion index for each public chain was calculated from normalized within-repertoire ranks of inferred template counts. Generation probabilities in a later analysis came from a VDJ recombination model fitted to out-of-frame rearrangements, and those results were checked against IGoR. A later analysis scored TCR-TCR, TCR-HLA and TCR-CMV co-occurrence with hypergeometric tests, applying a repertoire-size bias correction to TCR pairs. A later analysis estimated false discovery rates by permuting HLA or CMV assignments 20 times. In a later analysis, co-occurring TCRs were grouped using DBSCAN, and TCRdist sequence similarity was added for clustering within HLA-allele-positive subsets. For co-occurrence clustering, repertoires with fewer than 30,000 or more than 120,000 public chains were excluded, along with five repertoires with anomalous nucleotide sharing. TCRdb obtained this table from immuneACCESS and retained in-frame rearrangements with V and J assigned. These tables miss some clones; where compared with another copy, unresolved V genes account for less than half of the shortfall, and the remainder is unexplained. Clonal size and the V and J genes are those of that table, whereas D and trimming came from the DNA. The sample includes around 150,000 clones, with 80% observed a single time. The ten most abundant clones make up approximately 2.1% of the sample.

About this clone itself: The specificity of this receptor is unknown. No quality values exist for individual bases; no much larger clone is one base distant.

The cohort was made up of approximately 700 healthy bone marrow donors. At the time of sampling, every cohort member was nominally healthy, though immune exposures that went unrecorded were likely present. The donor was CMV seronegative and belonged to the group of 380 or so seronegative cohort members. Each donor provided a peripheral blood sample, and peripheral blood mononuclear cells were used for TCR beta sequencing. The Qiagen DNeasy Blood Extraction Kit was used to extract genomic DNA from the blood cell samples. The sample comprised PBMCs. This TCR came from a man younger than 40 in good health and CMV-seronegative. This chain is built from TRBV5-1 and TRBJ2-5, and 8 bases in between align with TRBD2. At the DNA level, the sequence is TGCGCCAGCAGCTTGACGGCGGGGGGCGAAGAGACCCAGTACTTC. Translation gives CASSLTAGGEETQYF.